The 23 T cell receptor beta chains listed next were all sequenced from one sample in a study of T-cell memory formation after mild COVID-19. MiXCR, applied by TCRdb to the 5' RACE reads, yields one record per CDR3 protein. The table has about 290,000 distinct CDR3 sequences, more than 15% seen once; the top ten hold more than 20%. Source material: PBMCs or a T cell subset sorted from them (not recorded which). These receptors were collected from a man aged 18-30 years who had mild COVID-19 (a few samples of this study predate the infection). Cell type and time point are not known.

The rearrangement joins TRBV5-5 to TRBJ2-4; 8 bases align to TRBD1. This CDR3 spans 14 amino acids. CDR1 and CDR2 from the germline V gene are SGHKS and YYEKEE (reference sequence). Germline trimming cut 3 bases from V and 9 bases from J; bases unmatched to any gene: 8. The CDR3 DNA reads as TGTGCCAGCAGCTGGGGGACAGGCGGAACCATTCAGTACTTC. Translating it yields CASSWGTGGTIQYF.

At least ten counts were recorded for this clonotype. Here the CDR3 reads CASRTGYQETQYF. CDR3 DNA sequence: TGTGCCAGCAGAACAGGGTACCAAGAGACCCAGTACTTC. The rearrangement links TRBV6-6 to TRBJ2-5; possible D gene TRBD1, 6 bases. Trimming took off 6 bases at V and 0 bases at J, with 8 bases between the two ends. Looked up from germline, CDR1 is MNHNY and CDR2 is SVGAGI (reference sequence). The CDR3 spans 13 residues.

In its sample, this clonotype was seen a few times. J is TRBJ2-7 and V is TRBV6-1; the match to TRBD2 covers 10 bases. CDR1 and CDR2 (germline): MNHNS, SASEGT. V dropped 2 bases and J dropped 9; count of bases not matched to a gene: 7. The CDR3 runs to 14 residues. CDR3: CASSEIGIAGGQYV. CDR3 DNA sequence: TGTGCCAGCAGTGAAATAGGTATAGCGGGAGGGCAGTACGTC.

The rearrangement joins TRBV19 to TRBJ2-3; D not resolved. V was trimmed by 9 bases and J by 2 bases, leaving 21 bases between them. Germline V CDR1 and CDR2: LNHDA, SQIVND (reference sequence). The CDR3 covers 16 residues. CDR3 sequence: CASRTADGWDTDTQYF. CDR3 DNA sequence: TGTGCCAGCAGAACGGCCGACGGCTGGGACACAGATACGCAGTATTTT.

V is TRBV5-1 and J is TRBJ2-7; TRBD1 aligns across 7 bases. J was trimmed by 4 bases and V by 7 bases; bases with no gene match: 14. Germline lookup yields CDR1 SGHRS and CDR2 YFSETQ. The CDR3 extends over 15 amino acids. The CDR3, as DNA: TGCGCCAGCGCCGCTCAGGCAGGGGGTTTGTACGAGCAGTACTTC. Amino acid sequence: CASAAQAGGLYEQYF.

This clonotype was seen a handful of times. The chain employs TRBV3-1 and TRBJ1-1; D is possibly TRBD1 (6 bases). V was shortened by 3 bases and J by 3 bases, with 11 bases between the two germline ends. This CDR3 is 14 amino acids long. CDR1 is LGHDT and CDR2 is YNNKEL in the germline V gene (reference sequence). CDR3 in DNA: TGTGCCAGCAGCCATCACAGGGACGACACTGAAGCTTTCTTT. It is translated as CASSHHRDDTEAFF.

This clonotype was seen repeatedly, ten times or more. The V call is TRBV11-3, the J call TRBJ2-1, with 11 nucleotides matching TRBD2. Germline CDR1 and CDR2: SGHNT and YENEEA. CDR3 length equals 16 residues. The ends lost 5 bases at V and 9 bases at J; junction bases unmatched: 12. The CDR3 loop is CASSKGLAGGIIEQFF. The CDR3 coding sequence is TGTGCCAGCAGCAAGGGGCTAGCGGGGGGCATCATTGAGCAGTTCTTC.

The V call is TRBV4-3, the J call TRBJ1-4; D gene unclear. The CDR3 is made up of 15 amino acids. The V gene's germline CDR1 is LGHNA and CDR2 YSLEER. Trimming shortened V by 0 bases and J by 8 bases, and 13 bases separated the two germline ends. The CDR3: CASSQDDMKAEKLFF. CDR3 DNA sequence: TGCGCCAGCAGCCAAGATGATATGAAAGCCGAAAAACTGTTTTTT.

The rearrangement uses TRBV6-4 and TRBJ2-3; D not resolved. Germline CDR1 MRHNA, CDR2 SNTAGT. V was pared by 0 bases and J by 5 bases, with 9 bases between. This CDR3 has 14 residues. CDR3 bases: TGTGCCAGCAGTGACTCTTTATTTGGAGATACGCAGTATTTT. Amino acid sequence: CASSDSLFGDTQYF.

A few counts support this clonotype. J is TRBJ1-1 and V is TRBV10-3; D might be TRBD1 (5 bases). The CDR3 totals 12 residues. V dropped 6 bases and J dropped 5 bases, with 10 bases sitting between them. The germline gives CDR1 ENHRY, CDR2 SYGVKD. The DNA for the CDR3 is TGTGCCATCAGCGGGAGGGGAACTGAAGCTTTCTTT. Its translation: CAISGRGTEAFF.

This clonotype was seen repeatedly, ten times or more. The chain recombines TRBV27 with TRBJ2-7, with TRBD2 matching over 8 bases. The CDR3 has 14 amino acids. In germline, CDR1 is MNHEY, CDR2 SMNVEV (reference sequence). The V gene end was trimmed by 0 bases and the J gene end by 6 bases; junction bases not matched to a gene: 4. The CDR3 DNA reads TGTGCCAGCAGTTTATCTAGCGGGGCTAGCGAGCAGTACGTC. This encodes CASSLSSGASEQYV.

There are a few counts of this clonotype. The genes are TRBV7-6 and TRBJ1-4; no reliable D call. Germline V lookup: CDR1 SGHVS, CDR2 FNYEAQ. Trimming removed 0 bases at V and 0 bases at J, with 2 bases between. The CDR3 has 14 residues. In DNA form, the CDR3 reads TGTGCCAGCAGCTTAGCCCCAACTAATGAAAAACTGTTTTTT. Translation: CASSLAPTNEKLFF.

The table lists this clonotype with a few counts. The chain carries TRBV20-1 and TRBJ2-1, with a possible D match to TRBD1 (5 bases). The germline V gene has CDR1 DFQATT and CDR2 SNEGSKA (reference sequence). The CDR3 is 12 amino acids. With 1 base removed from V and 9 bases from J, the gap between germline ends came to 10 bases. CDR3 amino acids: CSARAGNPEQFF. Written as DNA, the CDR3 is TGCAGTGCTAGAGCAGGGAATCCTGAGCAGTTCTTC.

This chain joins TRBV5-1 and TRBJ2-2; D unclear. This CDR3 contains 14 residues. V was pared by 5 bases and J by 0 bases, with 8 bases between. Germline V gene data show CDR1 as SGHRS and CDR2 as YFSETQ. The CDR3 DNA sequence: TGCGCCAGCAGAAGGGCATCGAACACCGGGGAGCTGTTTTTT. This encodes CASRRASNTGELFF.

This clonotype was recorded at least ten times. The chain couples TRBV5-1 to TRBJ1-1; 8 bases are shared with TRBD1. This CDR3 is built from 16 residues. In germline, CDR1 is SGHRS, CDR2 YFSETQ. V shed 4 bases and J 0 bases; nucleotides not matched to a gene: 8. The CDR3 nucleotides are TGCGCCAGCAGCGACGGGACAGGTCTCATGAACACTGAAGCTTTCTTT. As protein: CASSDGTGLMNTEAFF.

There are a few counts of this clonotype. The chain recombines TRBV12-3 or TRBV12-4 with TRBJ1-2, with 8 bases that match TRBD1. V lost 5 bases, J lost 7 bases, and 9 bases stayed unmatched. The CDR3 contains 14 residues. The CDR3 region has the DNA TGTGCCAGCAGTGACCACGGACAGGGCTGTGGCTACACCTTC. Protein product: CASSDHGQGCGYTF.

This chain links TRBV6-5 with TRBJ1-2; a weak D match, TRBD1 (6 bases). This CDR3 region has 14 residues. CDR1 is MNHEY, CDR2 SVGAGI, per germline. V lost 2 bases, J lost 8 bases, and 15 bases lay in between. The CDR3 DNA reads TGTGCCAGCAGTTACCTGGACAGCCGGCGAGGCTACACCTTC. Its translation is CASSYLDSRRGYTF.

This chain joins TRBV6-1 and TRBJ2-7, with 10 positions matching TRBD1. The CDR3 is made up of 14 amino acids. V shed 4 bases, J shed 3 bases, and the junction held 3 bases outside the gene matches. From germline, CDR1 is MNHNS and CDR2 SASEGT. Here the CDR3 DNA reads TGTGCCAGCAGTGTCGGACAGGGGGACTACGAGCAGTACTTC. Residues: CASSVGQGDYEQYF.

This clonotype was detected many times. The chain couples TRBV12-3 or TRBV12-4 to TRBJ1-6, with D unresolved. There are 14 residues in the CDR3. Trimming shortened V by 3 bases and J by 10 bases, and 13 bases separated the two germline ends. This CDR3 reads CASSLGGYQSPLHF. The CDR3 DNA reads TGTGCCAGCAGTTTGGGCGGGTATCAGTCACCCCTCCACTTT.

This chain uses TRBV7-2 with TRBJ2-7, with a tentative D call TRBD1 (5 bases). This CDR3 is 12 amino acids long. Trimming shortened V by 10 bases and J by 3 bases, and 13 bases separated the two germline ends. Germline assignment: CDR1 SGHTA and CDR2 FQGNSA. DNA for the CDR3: TGTGCCACCCAGGACATAAACTACGAGCAGTACTTC. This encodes CATQDINYEQYF.

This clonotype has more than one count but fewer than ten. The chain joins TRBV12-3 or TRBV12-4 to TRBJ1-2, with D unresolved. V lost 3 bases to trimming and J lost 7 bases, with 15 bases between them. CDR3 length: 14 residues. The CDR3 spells CASSFRDGVRGYTF. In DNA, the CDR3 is TGTGCCAGCAGTTTCCGAGATGGGGTCCGTGGCTACACCTTC.

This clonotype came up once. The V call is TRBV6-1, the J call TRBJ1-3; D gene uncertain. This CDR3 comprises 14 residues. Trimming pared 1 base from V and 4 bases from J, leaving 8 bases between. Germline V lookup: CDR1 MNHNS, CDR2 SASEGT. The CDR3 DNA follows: TGTGCCAGCAGTGAAGGAGGGTGGGGAAACACCATATATTTT. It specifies CASSEGGWGNTIYF.

CDR3 sequence reads: CSARALSQGAQDTQYF. CDR3 coding DNA: TGCAGTGCTAGAGCCCTATCACAGGGGGCGCAGGATACGCAGTATTTT. The chain carries TRBV20-1 and TRBJ2-3; 9 positions match TRBD1. The V gene end was trimmed by 1 base and the J gene end by 6 bases; junction bases not matched to a gene: 11. Germline V lookup: CDR1 DFQATT, CDR2 SNEGSKA (reference sequence). The CDR3 spans 16 residues.